Shown below are 7 T cell receptor beta chains from a single sample sequenced in a study of OX40 agonist ivuxolimab in advanced cancers. Sequenced by immunoSEQ multiplex PCR; TCRdb stores in-frame clones only, minus some. In the table there are 70,000 to 80,000 clones, around 87% of which are singletons. The specimen comprised CD4+ or CD8+ T cells sorted from blood, sampled in a trial of the OX40 agonist ivuxolimab. These receptors all stem from an adult with an advanced solid tumor such as melanoma, head and neck, liver or kidney cancer.

This clone was detected only a few times. The sample contains more than one DNA sequence encoding this CDR3. This rearrangement joins TRBV30 to TRBJ1-2, with TRBD1 matching 8 bases. With V trimmed by 5 bases and J by 4 bases, 6 bases remained unmatched. The CDR3 is 13 amino acids. Per germline, CDR1 GTSNPN and CDR2 SVGIG (reference sequence). Here the CDR3 DNA reads TGTGCCTGGGGGAGGGACAGGCGCTATGGCTACACCTTC. Translation gives CAWGRDRRYGYTF. The full variable domain, in which reference TRBV30 and TRBJ1-2 provide the parts outside the CDR3, is SQTIHQWPATLVQPVGSPLSLECTVEGTSNPNLYWYRQAAGRGLQLLFYSVGIGQISSEVPQNLSASRPQDRQFILSSKKLLLSDSGFYLCAWGRDRRYGYTFGSGTRLTVV.

The chain has TRBV19 and TRBJ2-3, with a possible D match to TRBD2 (6 bases). This CDR3 has 13 amino acids. The V and J ends lost 2 bases and 6 bases respectively, with 9 bases between them. Germline V gene sequence: CDR1 LNHDA, CDR2 SQIVND (reference sequence). The CDR3 protein is CASSITAGDTQYF. CDR3 DNA: TGTGCCAGTAGTATAACGGCGGGGGATACGCAGTATTTT.

This chain links TRBV9 with TRBJ1-6, with D possibly TRBD1 on 6 matching bases. The CDR3 covers 14 residues. CDR1 is SGDLS and CDR2 is YYNGEE in the germline V gene. V lost 5 bases to trimming and J lost 7 bases, with 13 bases between them. CDR3 amino acids: CASSPPGGNSPLHF. The CDR3 DNA sequence: TGTGCCAGCAGTCCCCCCGGGGGCAATTCACCCCTCCACTTT.

In its sample, this clone was seen a few times. The chain links TRBV2 to TRBJ1-5, with D unclear. CDR1 and CDR2 (germline): SNHLY, FYNNEI. The CDR3 runs to 16 residues. Trimming cost V 3 bases and J 0 bases, with 12 bases left between them. The CDR3 loop reads CASSDGIRTSNQPQHF. In DNA, the CDR3 is TGTGCCAGCAGTGATGGGATAAGAACTAGCAATCAGCCCCAGCATTTT.

This clone was recorded once. The chain joins TRBV6-5 to TRBJ1-5; 7 positions match TRBD1. The CDR3 is 14 residues long. Losses at the gene ends were 5 bases for V and 1 base for J; bases not matched to a gene: 2. Germline V lookup: CDR1 MNHEY, CDR2 SVGAGI. Here the CDR3 DNA reads TGTGCCAGCAGTACGGGACAGAGCAATCAGCCCCAGCATTTT. Amino acid sequence: CASSTGQSNQPQHF.

The V gene is TRBV4-1, the J gene TRBJ1-2; D ambiguous. Deletions cut 1 base from V and 7 bases from J, with 16 bases between. Germline V gene data show CDR1 as MGHRA and CDR2 as YSYEKL. This CDR3 spans 15 amino acids. The CDR3 bases are TGCGCCAGCAGCCAAGTCGGTGTAGTTGCTTCTGGCTACACCTTC. This sequence encodes CASSQVGVVASGYTF.

In DNA, the CDR3 is TGCGCCAGCAGCCAAGGGCAGTGGACCGGGGAGCTGTTTTTT. It translates to CASSQGQWTGELFF. This chain connects TRBV4-1 to TRBJ2-2; no definite D call. This CDR3 contains 14 residues. The V gene's germline CDR1 is MGHRA and CDR2 YSYEKL. Trimming pared 1 base from V and 5 bases from J, leaving 8 bases between.